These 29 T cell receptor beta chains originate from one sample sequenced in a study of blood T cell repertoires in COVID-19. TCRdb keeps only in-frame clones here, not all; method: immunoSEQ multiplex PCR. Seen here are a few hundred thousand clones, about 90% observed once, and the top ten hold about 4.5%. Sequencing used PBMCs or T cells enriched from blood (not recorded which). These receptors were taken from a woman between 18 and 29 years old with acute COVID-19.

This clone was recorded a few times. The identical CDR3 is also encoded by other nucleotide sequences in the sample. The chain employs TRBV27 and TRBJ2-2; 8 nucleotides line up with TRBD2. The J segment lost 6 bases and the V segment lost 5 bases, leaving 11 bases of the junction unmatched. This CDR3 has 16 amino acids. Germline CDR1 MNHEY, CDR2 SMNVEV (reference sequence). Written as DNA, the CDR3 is TGTGCCAGCAGTCCCCCGCAGCGGGAGCTAGCCGGGGAGCTGTTTTTT. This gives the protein CASSPPQRELAGELFF.

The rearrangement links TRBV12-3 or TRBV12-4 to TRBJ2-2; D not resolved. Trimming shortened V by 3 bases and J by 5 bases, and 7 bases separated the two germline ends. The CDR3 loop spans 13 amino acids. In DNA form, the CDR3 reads TGTGCCAGCAGTTTCGACATTACCGGGGAGCTGTTTTTT. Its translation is CASSFDITGELFF.

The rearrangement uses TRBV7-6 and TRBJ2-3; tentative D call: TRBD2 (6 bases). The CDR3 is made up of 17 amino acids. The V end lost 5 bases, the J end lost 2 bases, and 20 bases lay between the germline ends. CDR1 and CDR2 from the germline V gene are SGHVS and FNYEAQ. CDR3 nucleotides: TGTGCCAGCAGCCCCGTACGGAGGGGTCGCCCCACAGATACGCAGTATTTT. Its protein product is CASSPVRRGRPTDTQYF. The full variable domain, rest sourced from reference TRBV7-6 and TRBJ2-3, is GAGVSQSPRYKVTKRGQDVALRCDPISGHVSLYWYRQALGQGPEFLTYFNYEAQQDKSGLPNDRFSAERPEGSISTLTIQRTEQRDSAMYRCASSPVRRGRPTDTQYFGPGTRLTVL.

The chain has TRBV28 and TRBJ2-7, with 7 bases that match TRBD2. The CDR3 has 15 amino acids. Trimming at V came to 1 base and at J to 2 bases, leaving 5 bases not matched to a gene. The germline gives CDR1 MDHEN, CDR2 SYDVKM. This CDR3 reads CASSLSPSGAYEQYF. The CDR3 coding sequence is TGTGCCAGCAGTTTATCACCTAGCGGAGCCTACGAGCAGTACTTC. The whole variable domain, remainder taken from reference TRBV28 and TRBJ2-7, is DVKVTQSSRYLVKRTGEKVFLECVQDMDHENMFWYRQDPGLGLRLIYFSYDVKMKEKGDIPEGYSVSREKKERFSLILESASTNQTSMYLCASSLSPSGAYEQYFGPGTRLTVT.

The CDR3 DNA sequence: TGCAGTGCTAGTCCGGGACAGGGGAGCCAGCCCCAGCATTTT. Translated, it gives CSASPGQGSQPQHF. The chain is built from TRBV20-1 and TRBJ1-5, with 10 bases aligning to TRBD1. The CDR3 covers 14 residues. Germline lookup yields CDR1 DFQATT and CDR2 SNEGSKA (reference sequence). J was trimmed by 7 bases and V by 3 bases; bases with no gene match: 6.

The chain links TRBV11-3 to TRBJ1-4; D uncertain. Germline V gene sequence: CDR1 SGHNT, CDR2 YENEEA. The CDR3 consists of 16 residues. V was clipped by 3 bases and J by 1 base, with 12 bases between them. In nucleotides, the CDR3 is TGTGCCAGCAGCTTCGGAGGGTTCGGAACTAATGAAAAACTGTTTTTT. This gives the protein CASSFGGFGTNEKLFF.

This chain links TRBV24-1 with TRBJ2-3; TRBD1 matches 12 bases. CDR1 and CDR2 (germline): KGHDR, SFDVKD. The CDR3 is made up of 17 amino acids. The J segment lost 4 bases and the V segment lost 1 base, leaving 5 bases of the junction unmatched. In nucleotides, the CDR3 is TGTGCCACCAGTGATTTTACCGGGACAGGGGGCGCAGATACGCAGTATTTT. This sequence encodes CATSDFTGTGGADTQYF.

CDR3 sequence: CASSEEGQFYGYTF. CDR3 bases: TGTGCCAGCAGTGAAGAGGGACAGTTCTATGGCTACACCTTC. The rearrangement joins TRBV6-1 to TRBJ1-2, with 7 bases lining up with TRBD1. Germline V gene sequence: CDR1 MNHNS, CDR2 SASEGT. With V trimmed by 1 base and J by 4 bases, 3 bases remained unmatched. This CDR3 region has 14 residues.

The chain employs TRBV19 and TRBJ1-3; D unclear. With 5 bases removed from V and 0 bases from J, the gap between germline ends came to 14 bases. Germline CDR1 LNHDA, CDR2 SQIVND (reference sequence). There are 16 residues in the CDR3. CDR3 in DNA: TGTGCCAGTAGTCCCGGTAGCGGGAGCTCTGGAAACACCATATATTTT. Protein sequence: CASSPGSGSSGNTIYF.

The DNA for the CDR3 is TGTGCCAGCAGTTTATCAGGGGGCCTCTATGGCTACACCTTC. Its protein is CASSLSGGLYGYTF. The V gene is TRBV27, the J gene TRBJ1-2; 7 bases fit TRBD1. Per germline, CDR1 MNHEY and CDR2 SMNVEV (reference sequence). The CDR3 loop spans 14 amino acids. The J segment lost 4 bases and the V segment lost 0 bases, leaving 2 bases of the junction unmatched.

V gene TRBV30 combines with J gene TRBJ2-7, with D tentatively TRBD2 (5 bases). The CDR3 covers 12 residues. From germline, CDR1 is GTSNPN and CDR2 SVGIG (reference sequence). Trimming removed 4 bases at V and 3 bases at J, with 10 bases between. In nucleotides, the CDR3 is TGTGCCTGGACTACGGGAATCTACGAGCAGTACTTC. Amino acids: CAWTTGIYEQYF. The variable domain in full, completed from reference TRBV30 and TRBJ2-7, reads SQTIHQWPATLVQPVGSPLSLECTVEGTSNPNLYWYRQAAGRGLQLLFYSVGIGQISSEVPQNLSASRPQDRQFILSSKKLLLSDSGFYLCAWTTGIYEQYFGPGTRLTVT.

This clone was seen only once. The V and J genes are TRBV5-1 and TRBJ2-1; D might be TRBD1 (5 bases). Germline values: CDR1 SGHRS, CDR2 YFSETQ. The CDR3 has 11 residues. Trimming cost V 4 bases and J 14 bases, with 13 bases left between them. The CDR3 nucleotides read TGCGCCAGCAGCATGGGGCCACAAGAGTTCTTC. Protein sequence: CASSMGPQEFF. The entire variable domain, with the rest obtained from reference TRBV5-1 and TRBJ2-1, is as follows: KAGVTQTPRYLIKTRGQQVTLSCSPISGHRSVSWYQQTPGQGLQFLFEYFSETQRNKGNFPGRFSGRQFSNSRSEMNVSTLELGDSALYLCASSMGPQEFFGPGTRLTVL.

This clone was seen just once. Written as DNA, the CDR3 is TGCAGCGTTGAAGATAGCGGGGCCCCTGCGGCCAACGTCCTGACTTTC. Residues: CSVEDSGAPAANVLTF. V usage is TRBV29-1 and J usage is TRBJ2-6; 8 nucleotides line up with TRBD2. Looked up from germline, CDR1 is SQVTM and CDR2 is ANQGSEA. The CDR3 spans 16 residues. V trimming: 0 bases; J trimming: 6 bases; junction bases outside the gene matches: 7.

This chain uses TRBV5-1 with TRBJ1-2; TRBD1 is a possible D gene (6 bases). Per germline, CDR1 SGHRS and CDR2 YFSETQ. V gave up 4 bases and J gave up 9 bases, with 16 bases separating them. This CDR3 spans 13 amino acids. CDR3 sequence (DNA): TGCGCCAGCAGCGAGGGGGGGCCTTCGAGCTACACCTTC. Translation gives CASSEGGPSSYTF. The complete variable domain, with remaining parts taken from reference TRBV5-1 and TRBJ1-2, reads KAGVTQTPRYLIKTRGQQVTLSCSPISGHRSVSWYQQTPGQGLQFLFEYFSETQRNKGNFPGRFSGRQFSNSRSEMNVSTLELGDSALYLCASSEGGPSSYTFGSGTRLTVV.

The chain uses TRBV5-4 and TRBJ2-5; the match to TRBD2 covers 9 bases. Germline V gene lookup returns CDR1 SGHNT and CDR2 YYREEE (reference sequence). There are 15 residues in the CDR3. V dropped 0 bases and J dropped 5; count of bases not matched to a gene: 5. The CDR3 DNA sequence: TGTGCCAGCAGCTTGGGGCTAGCGGGAATGGAGACCCAGTACTTC. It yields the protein CASSLGLAGMETQYF.

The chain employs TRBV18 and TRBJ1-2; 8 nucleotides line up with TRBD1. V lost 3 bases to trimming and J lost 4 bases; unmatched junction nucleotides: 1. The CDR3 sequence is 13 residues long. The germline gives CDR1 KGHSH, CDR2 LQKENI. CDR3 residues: CASSPDRAYGYTF. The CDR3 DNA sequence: TGTGCCAGCTCACCGGACAGGGCCTATGGCTACACCTTC.

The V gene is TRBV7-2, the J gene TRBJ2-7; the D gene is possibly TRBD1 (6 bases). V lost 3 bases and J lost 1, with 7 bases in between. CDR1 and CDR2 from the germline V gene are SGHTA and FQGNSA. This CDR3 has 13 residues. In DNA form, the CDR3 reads TGTGCCAGCAGCTTCACAGGGTCCTACGAGCAGTACTTC. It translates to CASSFTGSYEQYF.

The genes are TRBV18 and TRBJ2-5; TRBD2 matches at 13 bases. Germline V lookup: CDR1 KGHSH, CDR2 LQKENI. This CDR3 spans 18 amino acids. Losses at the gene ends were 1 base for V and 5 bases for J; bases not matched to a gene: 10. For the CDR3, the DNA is TGTGCCAGCTCACCACGCGCTACTAGCGGGAGGGGACAGGAGACCCAGTACTTC. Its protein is CASSPRATSGRGQETQYF. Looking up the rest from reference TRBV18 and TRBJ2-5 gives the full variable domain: NAGVMQNPRHLVRRRGQEARLRCSPMKGHSHVYWYRQLPEEGLKFMVYLQKENIIDESGMPKERFSAEFPKEGPSILRIQQVVRGDSAAYFCASSPRATSGRGQETQYFGPGTRLLVL.

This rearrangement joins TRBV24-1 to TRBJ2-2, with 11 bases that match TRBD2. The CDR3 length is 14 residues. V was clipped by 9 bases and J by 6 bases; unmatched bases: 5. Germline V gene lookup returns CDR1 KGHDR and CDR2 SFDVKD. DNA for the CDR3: TGTGCCACCGAACTAGCGGGAGAACCCGGGGAGCTGTTTTTT. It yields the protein CATELAGEPGELFF.

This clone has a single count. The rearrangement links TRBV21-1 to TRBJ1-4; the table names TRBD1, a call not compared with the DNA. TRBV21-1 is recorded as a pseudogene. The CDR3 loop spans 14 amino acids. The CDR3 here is CASSNRGQDEKLFF. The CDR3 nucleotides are TGTGCCAGCAGCAACAGGGGTCAAGATGAAAAACTGTTTTTT.

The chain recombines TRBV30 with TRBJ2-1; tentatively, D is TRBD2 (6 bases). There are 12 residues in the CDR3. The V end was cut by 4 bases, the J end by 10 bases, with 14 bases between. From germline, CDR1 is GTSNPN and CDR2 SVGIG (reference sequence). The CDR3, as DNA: TGTGCCTGGAACCTAGCGCCCTGGGAGCAGTTCTTC. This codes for CAWNLAPWEQFF.

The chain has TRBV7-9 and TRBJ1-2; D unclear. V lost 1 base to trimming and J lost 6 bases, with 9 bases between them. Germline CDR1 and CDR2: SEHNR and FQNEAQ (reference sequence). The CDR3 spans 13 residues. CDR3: CASSLEGVHGYTF. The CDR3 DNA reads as TGTGCCAGCAGCTTAGAGGGAGTTCATGGCTACACCTTC.

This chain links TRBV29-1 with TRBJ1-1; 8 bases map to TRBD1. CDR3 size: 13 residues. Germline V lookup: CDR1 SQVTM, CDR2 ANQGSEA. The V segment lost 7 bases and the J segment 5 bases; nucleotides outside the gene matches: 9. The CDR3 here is CSARQGPWTEAFF. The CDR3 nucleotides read TGCAGCGCGCGACAGGGGCCGTGGACTGAAGCTTTCTTT.

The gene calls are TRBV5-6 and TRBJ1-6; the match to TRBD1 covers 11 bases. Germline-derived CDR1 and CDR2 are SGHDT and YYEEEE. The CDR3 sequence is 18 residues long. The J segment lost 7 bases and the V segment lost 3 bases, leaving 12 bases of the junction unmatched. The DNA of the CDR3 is TGTGCCAGCAGCTACCTCCGGGACAGGGGGTTGGAGAATTCACCCCTCCACTTT. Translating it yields CASSYLRDRGLENSPLHF.

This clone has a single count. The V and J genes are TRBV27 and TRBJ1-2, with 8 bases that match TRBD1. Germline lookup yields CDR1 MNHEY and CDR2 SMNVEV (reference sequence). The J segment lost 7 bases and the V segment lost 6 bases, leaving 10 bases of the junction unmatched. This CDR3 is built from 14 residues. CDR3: CASRWVQGAGGYTF. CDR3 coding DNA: TGTGCCAGCAGATGGGTGCAGGGGGCAGGTGGCTACACCTTC.

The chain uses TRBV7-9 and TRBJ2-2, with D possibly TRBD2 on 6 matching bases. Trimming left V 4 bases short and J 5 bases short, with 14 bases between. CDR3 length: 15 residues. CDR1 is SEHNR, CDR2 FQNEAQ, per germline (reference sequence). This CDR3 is CASSYWKGRTGELFF. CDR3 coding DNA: TGTGCCAGCAGCTATTGGAAGGGGAGGACCGGGGAGCTGTTTTTT.

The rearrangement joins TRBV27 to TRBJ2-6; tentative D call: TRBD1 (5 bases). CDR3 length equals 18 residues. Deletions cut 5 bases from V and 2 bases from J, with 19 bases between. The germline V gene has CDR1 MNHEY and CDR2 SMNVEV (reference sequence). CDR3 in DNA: TGTGCCAGCAGTACTGGGTCCCCACCAGGGACTGGGGCCAACGTCCTGACTTTC. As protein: CASSTGSPPGTGANVLTF.

The CDR3 loop reads CASSISRGLSYGYTF. DNA for the CDR3: TGTGCCAGCAGTATATCCAGGGGGCTAAGCTATGGCTACACCTTC. The rearrangement joins TRBV28 to TRBJ1-2, with 8 bases aligning to TRBD1. Per the germline V gene, CDR1 is MDHEN and CDR2 is SYDVKM. The V segment lost 5 bases and the J segment 4 bases; nucleotides outside the gene matches: 9. This CDR3 contains 15 residues.

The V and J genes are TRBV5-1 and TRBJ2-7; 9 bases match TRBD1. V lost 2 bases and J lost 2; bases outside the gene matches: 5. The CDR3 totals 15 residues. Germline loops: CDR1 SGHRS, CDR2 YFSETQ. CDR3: CASSFRQGEAYEQYF. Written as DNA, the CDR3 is TGCGCCAGCAGCTTCAGACAGGGGGAAGCCTACGAGCAGTACTTC.